This is a list of T cell receptor beta chains from one sample in a study of cytomegalovirus exposure and HLA in healthy donors. TCRdb's copy holds only in-frame clones and misses some; the assay was immunoSEQ multiplex PCR. The table records 150,000 to 160,000 clones, 86% of them present only once. Material: PBMCs. All receptors come from a human donor in good health. Both conserved end residues are trimmed from each CDR3.

TRBV4-2 ASSPNLAPYEQY
TRBV5-1 ASSLEGGTGTYGYT
TRBV28 ASSFVSGQVYYEQY
TRBV5-1 ASSPRGGVYGYT
TRBV15 ATSRSGLAGGQDTQY
TRBV7-3 ASSLAGGQETQY
TRBV27 ASSGRDSWRAEQY
TRBV11-2 ASSFPTGLAANEQF
TRBV19 VTLANTEAF
TRBV28 ASSQGSNTEAF
TRBV7-9 ASSPQAGQGLISGNTIY
TRBV5-1 ASSLVQFTDTQY
TRBV19 ASSIDRIGSSYNSPLH
TRBV11-3 ASSADRNTEAF
TRBV5-1 ASSLAKDSDTQY
TRBV27 ASTLRKGLAGQETQY
TRBV4-1 ASRFSGAGDTQY
TRBV7-9 ASSPGGYGYT
TRBV5-4 ASSPGNSGANVLT
TRBV5-1 ASSLGQVGNEQF
TRBV7-2 ASSLGEGGEAF
TRBV7-2 ASSLAGASSYNEQF
TRBV12-5 ASGLVRETQY
TRBV18 ASSAGQQNSYEQY
TRBV5-1 ASSLWTGGQETQY
TRBV7-9 ASSLEDRTQY
TRBV11-3 ASSPAAGTSASEQF
TRBV7-2 ASSLELGRTGYT
TRBV27 ASSLRDRGADTQY
TRBV4-1 ASSPIRGAGFFEQY
TRBV29-1 SVEREAGDIQY
TRBV4-1 ASSQDLTGGLANYGYT
TRBV29-1 SVECRDREGNYGYT
TRBV2 ASTGDRNTEAF
TRBV11-2 ASSSQAGARDTQY
TRBV5-1 ASSLGQGDGYT
TRBV7-9 ASSPLRDSISSDQPQH